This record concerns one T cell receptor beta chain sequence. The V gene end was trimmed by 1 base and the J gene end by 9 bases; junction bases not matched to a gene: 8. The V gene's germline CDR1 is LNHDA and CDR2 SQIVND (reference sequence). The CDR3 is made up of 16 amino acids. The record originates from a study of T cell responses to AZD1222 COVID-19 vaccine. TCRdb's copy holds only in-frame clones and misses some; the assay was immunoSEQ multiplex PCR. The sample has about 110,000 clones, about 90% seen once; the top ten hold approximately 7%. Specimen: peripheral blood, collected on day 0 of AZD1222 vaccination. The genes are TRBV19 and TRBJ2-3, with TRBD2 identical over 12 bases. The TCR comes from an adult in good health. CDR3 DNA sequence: TGTGCCAGTAGTATAGGGACTAGCGGGATGGTACGAACGCAGTATTTT. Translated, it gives CASSIGTSGMVRTQYF.